A single sample is the source of the 6 T cell receptor beta chains below, sequenced in a study of blood T cell repertoires in COVID-19. Produced via immunoSEQ multiplex PCR; TCRdb's table is partial and in-frame only. The sample lists 65,000 or so clones, 80% to 90% occurring once. Sequencing was carried out using peripheral blood. The receptors come from a man at least 80 years old with acute or convalescent COVID-19.

The gene calls are TRBV4-2 and TRBJ1-1; no clear D. This CDR3 comprises 13 residues. Germline assignment: CDR1 LGHNA and CDR2 YNFKEQ. V lost 6 bases and J 4 bases, leaving 12 bases between the germline ends. In DNA, the CDR3 is TGTGCCAGCAGGAGGGCATGGGGCACTGAAGCTTTCTTT. Encoded protein: CASRRAWGTEAFF.

The rearrangement joins TRBV9 to TRBJ2-7; TRBD2 might be the D (6 bases). The length of the CDR3 is 13 residues. V dropped 2 bases and J dropped 7 bases, with 13 bases sitting between them. CDR1 SGDLS and CDR2 YYNGEE come from the germline V gene. Here the CDR3 DNA reads TGTGCCAGCAGCGTGGGCGGGGCGGCAGAGCAGTACTTC. Translating gives CASSVGGAAEQYF. Variable domain in full (rest from reference TRBV9 and TRBJ2-7): DSGVTQTPKHLITATGQRVTLRCSPRSGDLSVYWYQQSLDQGLQFLIQYYNGEERAKGNILERFSAQQFPDLHSELNLSSLELGDSALYFCASSVGGAAEQYFGPGTRLTVT.

V is TRBV29-1 and J is TRBJ2-5; TRBD1 agrees at 8 bases. CDR3 length: 13 residues. The V and J ends lost 8 bases and 2 bases, in that order; junction bases with no gene match: 7. Looked up from germline, CDR1 is SQVTM and CDR2 is ANQGSEA. The CDR3 loop is CSTARGLQETQYF. The CDR3 DNA is TGCAGCACGGCCAGGGGGCTGCAAGAGACCCAGTACTTC. The entire variable domain, with the rest obtained from reference TRBV29-1 and TRBJ2-5, is as follows: SAVISQKPSRDICQRGTSLTIQCQVDSQVTMMFWYRQQPGQSLTLIATANQGSEATYESGFVIDKFPISRPNLTFSTLTVSNMSPEDSSIYLCSTARGLQETQYFGPGTRLLVL.

Notes on this clone: Distinct nucleotide sequences in the sample also encode this CDR3. The V call is TRBV4-1, the J call TRBJ1-5, with a weak D call TRBD1 (5 bases). CDR1 and CDR2 (germline): MGHRA, YSYEKL. The ends were cut back, 0 bases at V and 2 bases at J, with 11 bases in the middle. This CDR3 has 16 amino acids. This CDR3 is CASSQDGGIGNQPQHF. CDR3 DNA: TGCGCCAGCAGCCAAGACGGGGGAATAGGCAATCAGCCCCAGCATTTT.

This chain uses TRBV30 with TRBJ1-1; D is unresolved. There are 13 residues in the CDR3. Germline CDR1 and CDR2: GTSNPN and SVGIG (reference sequence). Trimming took 4 bases from V and 3 from J, leaving 12 bases between them. Written as DNA, the CDR3 is TGTGCCTGGAAGGTTCGTCGGGACACTGAAGCTTTCTTT. Its protein product is CAWKVRRDTEAFF.

The V gene is TRBV5-1, the J gene TRBJ1-1; D not resolved. CDR1 and CDR2 from the germline V gene are SGHRS and YFSETQ. Trimming left V 0 bases short and J 7 bases short, with 7 bases between. The CDR3 consists of 12 residues. The CDR3 DNA sequence: TGCGCCAGCAGCTTGGCCGGGATTGAAGCTTTCTTT. Protein sequence: CASSLAGIEAFF.